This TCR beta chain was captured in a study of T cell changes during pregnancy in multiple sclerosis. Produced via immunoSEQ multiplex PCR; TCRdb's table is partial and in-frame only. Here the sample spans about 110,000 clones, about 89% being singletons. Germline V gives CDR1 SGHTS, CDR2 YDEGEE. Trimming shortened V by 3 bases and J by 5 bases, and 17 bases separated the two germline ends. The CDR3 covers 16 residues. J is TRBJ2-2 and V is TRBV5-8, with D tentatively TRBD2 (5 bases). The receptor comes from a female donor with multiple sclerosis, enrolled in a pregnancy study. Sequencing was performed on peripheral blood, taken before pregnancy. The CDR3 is CASSSGLGVTTGELFF. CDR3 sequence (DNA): TGTGCCAGCAGCTCCGGACTTGGGGTTACGACCGGGGAGCTGTTTTTT.